The 2 T cell receptor beta chains in this list originate from one sample, sequenced in a study of CD8+ T cells in alopecia areata. TCR sequencing used cDNA made by reverse transcription of extracted RNA. Generated by immunoSEQ multiplex PCR, the TCRdb table keeps only in-frame clones and is missing some. Listed for the sample are some 120,000 clones, none seen a single time. Material for sequencing was lesional skin. The source is a C3H/HeJ mouse with alopecia areata. Mouse strain MHC haplotype: H2-k.

This clone has more than one count but fewer than ten. Gene names denote mouse genes. The observed sequence ends 4 residues before the CDR3 terminus, with the missing tail filled in from the germline J gene. Additional DNA sequences in this sample encode the identical CDR3. The chain links TRBV14 to TRBJ2-1; D gene ambiguous. Germline assignment: CDR1 SGHDT and CDR2 FRDEAV. This CDR3 comprises 14 residues. Trimming removed 2 bases at V and 0 bases at J, with 6 bases between. The CDR3 protein is CASSLRVNYAEQFF. The sequenced CDR3 bases are TGTGCCAGCAGTTTGAGGGTTAACTATGCT. The full variable domain, rest sourced from reference TRBV14 and TRBJ2-1, is EAGVTQSPRYAVLQEGQAVSFWCDPISGHDTLYWYQQPRDQGPQLLVYFRDEAVIDNSQLPSDRFSAVRPKGTNSTLKIQSAKQGDTATYLCASSLRVNYAEQFFGPGTRLTVL.

Many counts were recorded for this clone. Germline and genes: mouse. The same CDR3 can be traced to other DNA sequences in this sample. The CDR3 reads CASSSTGYEQYF. The sequenced part of the CDR3 DNA is TGTGCCAGCAGCTCGACTGGTTAT. The J gene is TRBJ2-7, the V gene TRBV13-3; perhaps TRBD2 as D (6 bases). The read finishes 4 residues shy of the CDR3 end, and the germline J gene is used to complete it. CDR3 length: 12 amino acids. Germline-derived CDR1 and CDR2 are NNHDY and SYVADS.